This TCR beta chain was retrieved from a study of blood T cell repertoires in COVID-19. Study background: COVID-19 samples, acute and convalescent, were from the United States, Italy and Spain. Sources were T cells, B-cell-depleted T cells, or PBMCs; the material itself was cDNA or gDNA.

How the authors handled the data: Reference gene primer amplification gave nucleated cell count estimates. The protocol was immunoSEQ multiplex PCR, while the TCRdb copy is restricted to in-frame clones and leaves out a portion. That table gives V, J and clone size, and the DNA gave D and trimming. The table records about 120,000 clones, approximately 80% of them present only once. The clonotype comes from a human donor in a cohort sampled during active COVID-19. Source material: peripheral blood.

The DNA for the CDR3 is TGTGCCAGCAGTTACGCCGGGACAGTGGGCTTCTTT. Amino acid sequence: CASSYAGTVGFF. The V and J genes are TRBV6-6 and TRBJ1-1; 7 bases line up with TRBD1. The V segment lost 2 bases and the J segment 14 bases; nucleotides outside the gene matches: 8. The CDR3 totals 12 residues. Germline CDR1 is MNHNY and CDR2 is SVGAGI (reference sequence).